Included here is one T cell receptor beta chain sequence, with context. The antigen is undetermined. This entry belongs to a study of lymphopenia after photon versus proton radiotherapy. Study outcomes and limitations: Under photons, naive T cells and diversity fell while effector/memory populations rose. Better survival with proton therapy was suggested as possible, not demonstrated.

Germline V gene data show CDR1 as KGHSH and CDR2 as LQKENI. The V and J ends lost 2 bases and 4 bases respectively, with 18 bases between them. The CDR3 has 16 amino acids. The table came from immunoSEQ multiplex PCR; TCRdb's copy has only in-frame clones and leaves some out. The top ten clones hold approximately 10% of a sample with 15,000 to 20,000 clones, approximately 84% of them seen once. Material: peripheral blood, obtained from a patient treated with proton-based radiotherapy. This chain links TRBV18 with TRBJ2-7, with D perhaps being TRBD1 or TRBD2 (5 bases each). This TCR came from a man in his sixties or seventies with pancreatic cancer. The CDR3 is CASSPTGPVANYEQYF. As DNA, the CDR3 is TGTGCCAGCTCACCAACGGGGCCGGTGGCAAATTACGAGCAGTACTTC. Using reference TRBV18 and TRBJ2-7 for the parts outside the CDR3, the full variable domain is NAGVMQNPRHLVRRRGQEARLRCSPMKGHSHVYWYRQLPEEGLKFMVYLQKENIIDESGMPKERFSAEFPKEGPSILRIQQVVRGDSAAYFCASSPTGPVANYEQYFGPGTRLTVT.